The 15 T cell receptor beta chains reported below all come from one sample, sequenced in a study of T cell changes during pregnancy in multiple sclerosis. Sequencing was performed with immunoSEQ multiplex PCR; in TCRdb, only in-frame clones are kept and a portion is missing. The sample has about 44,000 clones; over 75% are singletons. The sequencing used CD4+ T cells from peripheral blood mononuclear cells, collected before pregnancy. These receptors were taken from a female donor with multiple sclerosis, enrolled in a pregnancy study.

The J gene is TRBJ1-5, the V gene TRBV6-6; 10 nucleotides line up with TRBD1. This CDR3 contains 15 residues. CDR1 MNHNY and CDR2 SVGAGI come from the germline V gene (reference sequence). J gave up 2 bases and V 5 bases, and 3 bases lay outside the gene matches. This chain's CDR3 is CASSTTGGRNQPQHF. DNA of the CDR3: TGTGCCAGCAGTACGACAGGGGGCCGCAATCAGCCCCAGCATTTT.

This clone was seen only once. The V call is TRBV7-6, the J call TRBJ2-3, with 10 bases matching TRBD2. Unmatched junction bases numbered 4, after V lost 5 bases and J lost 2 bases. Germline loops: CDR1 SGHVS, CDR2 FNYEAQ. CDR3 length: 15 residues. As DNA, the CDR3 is TGTGCCAGCAGCCGCCTAGCGGGGGTCACAGATACGCAGTATTTT. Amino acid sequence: CASSRLAGVTDTQYF. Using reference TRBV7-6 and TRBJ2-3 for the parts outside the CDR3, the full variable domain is GAGVSQSPRYKVTKRGQDVALRCDPISGHVSLYWYRQALGQGPEFLTYFNYEAQQDKSGLPNDRFSAERPEGSISTLTIQRTEQRDSAMYRCASSRLAGVTDTQYFGPGTRLTVL.

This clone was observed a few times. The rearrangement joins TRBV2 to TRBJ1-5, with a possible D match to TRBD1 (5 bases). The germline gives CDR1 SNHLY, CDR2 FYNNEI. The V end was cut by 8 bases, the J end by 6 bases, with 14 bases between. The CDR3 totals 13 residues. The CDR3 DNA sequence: TGTGCCAGCGGAGTTACAGGAGTTCAGCCCCAGCATTTT. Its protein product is CASGVTGVQPQHF.

CDR3 sequence (DNA): TGCGCCAGCAGAAACAGCAGGGGGAATTCACCCCTCCACTTT. Its translation is CASRNSRGNSPLHF. The V gene is TRBV5-1, the J gene TRBJ1-6, with TRBD1 matching 7 bases. Per germline, CDR1 SGHRS and CDR2 YFSETQ. With 5 bases clipped from V and 7 bases from J, the junction kept 6 bases outside the gene matches. The length of the CDR3 is 14 residues.

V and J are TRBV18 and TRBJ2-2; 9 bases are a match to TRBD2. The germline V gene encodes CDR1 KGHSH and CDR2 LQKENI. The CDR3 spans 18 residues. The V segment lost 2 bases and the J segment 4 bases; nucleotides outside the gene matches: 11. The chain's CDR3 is CASSPTIVSGGLTGELFF. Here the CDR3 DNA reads TGTGCCAGCTCACCAACTATCGTCAGCGGGGGGCTCACCGGGGAGCTGTTTTTT.

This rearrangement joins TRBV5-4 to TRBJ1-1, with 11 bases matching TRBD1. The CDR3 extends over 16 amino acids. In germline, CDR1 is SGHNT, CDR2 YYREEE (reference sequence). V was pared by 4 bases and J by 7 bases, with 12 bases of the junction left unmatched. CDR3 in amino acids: CASSPDRGPFFSEAFF. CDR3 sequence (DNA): TGTGCCAGCAGCCCGGACAGGGGGCCGTTCTTTAGTGAAGCTTTCTTT.

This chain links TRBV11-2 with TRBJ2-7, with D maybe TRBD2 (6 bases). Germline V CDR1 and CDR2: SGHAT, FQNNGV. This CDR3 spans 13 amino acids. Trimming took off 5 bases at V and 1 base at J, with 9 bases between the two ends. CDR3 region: CASSAGTSYEQYF. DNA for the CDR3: TGTGCCAGCAGCGCCGGGACTTCCTACGAGCAGTACTTC.

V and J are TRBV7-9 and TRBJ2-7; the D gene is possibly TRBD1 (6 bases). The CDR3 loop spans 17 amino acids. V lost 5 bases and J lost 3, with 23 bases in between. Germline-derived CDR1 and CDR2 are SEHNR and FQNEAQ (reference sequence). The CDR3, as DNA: TGTGCCAGCAGCCCCCGACCGGGGAGACAGGAATTCTACGAGCAGTACTTC. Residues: CASSPRPGRQEFYEQYF.

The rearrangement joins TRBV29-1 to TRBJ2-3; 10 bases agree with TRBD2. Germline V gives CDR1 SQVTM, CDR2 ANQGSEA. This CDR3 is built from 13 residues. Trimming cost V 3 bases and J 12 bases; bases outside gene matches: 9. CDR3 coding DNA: TGCAGCGTTGAGGCCGTAGCGGGAGGCCGACAGTATTTT. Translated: CSVEAVAGGRQYF.

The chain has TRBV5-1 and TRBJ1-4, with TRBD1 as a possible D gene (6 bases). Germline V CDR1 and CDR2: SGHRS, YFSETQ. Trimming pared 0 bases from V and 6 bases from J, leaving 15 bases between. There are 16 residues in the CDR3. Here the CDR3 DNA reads TGCGCCAGCAGCTTGGGGTCCAGGGGCAGGGATGAAAAACTGTTTTTT. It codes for CASSLGSRGRDEKLFF.

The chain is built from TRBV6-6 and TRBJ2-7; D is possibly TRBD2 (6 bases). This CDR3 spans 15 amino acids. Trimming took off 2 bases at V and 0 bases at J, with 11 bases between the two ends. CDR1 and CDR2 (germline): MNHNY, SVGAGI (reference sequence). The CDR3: CASSYTWDFSYEQYF. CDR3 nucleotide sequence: TGTGCCAGCAGTTACACCTGGGACTTCTCCTACGAGCAGTACTTC.

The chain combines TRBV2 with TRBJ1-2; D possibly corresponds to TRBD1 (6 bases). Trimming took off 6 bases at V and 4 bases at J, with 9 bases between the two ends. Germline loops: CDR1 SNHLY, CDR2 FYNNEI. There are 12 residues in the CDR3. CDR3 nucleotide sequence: TGTGCCAGCAGCCAACAGGGCTATGGCTACACCTTC. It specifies CASSQQGYGYTF.

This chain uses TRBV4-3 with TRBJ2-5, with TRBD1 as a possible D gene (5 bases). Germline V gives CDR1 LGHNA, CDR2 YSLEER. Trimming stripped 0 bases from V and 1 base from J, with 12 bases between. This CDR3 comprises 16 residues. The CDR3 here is CASSQEVRQLQETQYF. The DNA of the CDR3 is TGCGCCAGCAGCCAAGAGGTGAGACAGCTCCAAGAGACCCAGTACTTC.

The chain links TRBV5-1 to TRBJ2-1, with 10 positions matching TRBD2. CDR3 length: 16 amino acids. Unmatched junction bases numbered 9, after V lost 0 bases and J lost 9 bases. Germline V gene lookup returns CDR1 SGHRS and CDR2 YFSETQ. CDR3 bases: TGCGCCAGCAGCTTGGAGGCTAGCGGGAGTCGGGGTGAGCAGTTCTTC. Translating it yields CASSLEASGSRGEQFF.

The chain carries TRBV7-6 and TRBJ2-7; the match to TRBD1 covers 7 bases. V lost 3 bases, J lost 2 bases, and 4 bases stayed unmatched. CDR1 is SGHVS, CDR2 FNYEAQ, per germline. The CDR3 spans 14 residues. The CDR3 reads CASSFEDRAYEQYF. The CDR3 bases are TGTGCCAGCAGCTTTGAAGACAGGGCCTACGAGCAGTACTTC.